The 6 T cell receptor beta chains below were found in one sample sequenced in a study of CD8+ T cells in alopecia areata. Extracted RNA was reverse transcribed into cDNA, the sequencing template. The data were produced by immunoSEQ multiplex PCR, yet TCRdb's version contains in-frame clones alone and is incomplete. The table includes around 190,000 clones, roughly 60% detected once. Sample treatment: oral pan-JAK inhibitor, 5-10 mg twice daily. Material: CD4+ T cells sorted from blood, obtained at week 24, from a patient treated with tofacitinib. These receptor sequences come from a human donor with alopecia areata.

This clone was seen once. The chain links TRBV7-2 to TRBJ2-3; D is ambiguous. V gave up 2 bases and J gave up 5 bases, with 5 bases separating them. The germline V gene encodes CDR1 SGHTA and CDR2 FQGNSA. The CDR3 extends over 12 amino acids. CDR3 sequence: CASSLNRDTQYF. In DNA form, the CDR3 reads TGTGCCAGCAGCTTAAATAGAGATACGCAGTATTTT.

This chain joins TRBV30 and TRBJ2-2, with 8 bases fitting TRBD1. The V segment lost 4 bases and the J segment 4 bases; nucleotides outside the gene matches: 2. Germline-derived CDR1 and CDR2 are GTSNPN and SVGIG (reference sequence). This CDR3 has 13 amino acids. The chain's CDR3 is CAWTDRATGELFF. CDR3 bases: TGTGCCTGGACGGACAGGGCCACCGGGGAGCTGTTTTTT.

As concerns this clone: One junction end does not reproduce the germline sequence, and a read error may be involved. The chain recombines TRBV29-1 with TRBJ2-7; D may be TRBD1 (6 bases). CDR3 length: 13 residues. Germline values: CDR1 SQVTM, CDR2 ANQGSEA. CDR3: CSVAPQGSSEQYF. The CDR3 nucleotides read TGCAGCGTTGCCCCCCAGGGGTCCTCCGAGCAGTACTTC.

The V and J genes are TRBV5-6 and TRBJ2-6; 7 positions match TRBD2. V lost 4 bases to trimming and J lost 0 bases; unmatched junction nucleotides: 13. The CDR3 has 19 amino acids. The germline gives CDR1 SGHDT, CDR2 YYEEEE. The CDR3 coding sequence is TGTGCCAGCAGCCTGCCCGGGACTATACCCCCCTCTGGGGCCAACGTCCTGACTTTC. It translates to CASSLPGTIPPSGANVLTF.

This clone was observed a handful of times. The rearrangement links TRBV7-2 to TRBJ1-5, with 7 bases fitting TRBD1. Germline CDR1 reads SGHTA; CDR2 reads FQGNSA. The CDR3 length is 15 residues. Trimming at V came to 1 base and at J to 3 bases, leaving 3 bases not matched to a gene. The CDR3 nucleotides are TGTGCCAGCAGCTTAGAACAGGGGTTCAATCAGCCCCAGCATTTT. The encoded protein is CASSLEQGFNQPQHF. Full variable domain (outside the CDR3, taken from reference TRBV7-2 and TRBJ1-5): GAGVSQSPSNKVTEKGKDVELRCDPISGHTALYWYRQSLGQGLEFLIYFQGNSAPDKSGLPSDRFSAERTGGSVSTLTIQRTQQEDSAVYLCASSLEQGFNQPQHFGDGTRLSIL.

This clone occurred a few times. In DNA, the CDR3 is TGTGCCATCAGTGAGTCGCCAGGAGTGACAGCGTCGTATGGCTACACCTTC. As protein: CAISESPGVTASYGYTF. The rearrangement joins TRBV10-3 to TRBJ1-2; D perhaps matches TRBD1 (5 bases). This CDR3 region has 17 residues. Trimming stripped 0 bases from V and 5 bases from J, with 19 bases between. Germline V gives CDR1 ENHRY, CDR2 SYGVKD.